This T cell receptor (beta chain) was profiled in a study of monozygotic twins with inflammatory bowel disease (dated by TCRdb to between 2019 and 2020). About the full investigation: A total of some 30 monozygotic twin pairs were included in the full study, comprising nine German pairs (four IBD-concordant, five IBD-discordant) and 19 IBD-discordant Danish pairs. The search for disease-associated traits relied mainly on comparing, within discordant pairs, IBD patients with their genetically identical healthy co-twins. Each individual had, on average, about 151 000 unique TCRalpha sequences and 181 000 unique TCRbeta sequences available for analysis. On the study overall, not on this receptor specifically: The results gave no support for a single strong signal or clonotype linked to IBD. The analysis was unable to tell different T cell subtypes apart. Background noise and inter-individual variability may have been introduced into the repertoires by the differing immunosuppressive treatments among patients. No difference in repertoire similarity was observed between concordant and discordant twins, possibly owing to limited statistical power. Compared with healthy twins, IBD patients had fewer clonotypes in common with other individuals, a difference most pronounced in patients showing signs of disease activity. TCRbeta repertoire diversity, by inverse Simpson index, was decreased in IBD patients compared with their healthy co-twins.

Taken from cysteine to phenylalanine, the CDR3 has 16 residues. The DNA is not on file. Via the germline V gene, CDR1 is SGHTA and CDR2 FQGTGA. As for this clonotype: The antigen it binds to is not known.

Library generation was performed with 5' RACE. The input for every TCR library was 3,500 to 4,500 ng of total RNA. cDNA was synthesized with SMARTScribe reverse transcriptase in eight separate reactions per sample. During cDNA synthesis, template switching was used to introduce unique molecular identifiers that contained a 6-nucleotide sample barcode. Two nested PCRs of 16 and 9 cycles amplified the TCRalpha and TCRbeta cDNA, and bead purification followed each PCR. Before amplification, the cDNA was treated with uracil DNA-glycosylase and purified using the QIAquick PCR purification kit. In the second PCR, Illumina TruSeq-compatible adapters and sample-specific barcodes were added. Library quality and concentration were assessed using TapeStation and Qubit, and about 5 ng of each library was pooled. Pooled libraries were sequenced on an Illumina HiSeq2500 single-index Rapid Run with 2 x 100 bp reads and custom sequencing primers. The paper's data handling went like this. MiGEC version 1.2.6 was used for UMI-based consensus assembly to correct PCR and sequencing errors. MiXCR version 2.1.1 was used for V(D)J alignment, clonotype assembly and CDR3 extraction. Normalisation of gene usage, clonotype sharing and MAIT/NKT TCR abundance was achieved by analysing the top 1000, 10 000 and 20 000 clonotypes per sample. After downsampling to 27 000 UMIs, diversity was calculated as the inverse Simpson index using the vegan R package. Statistical testing used paired Mann-Whitney U tests on the discordant twin pairs and applied Benjamini-Hochberg correction for multiple testing. TCRdb reprocessed the reads into one record per CDR3 protein sequence, lacking DNA. The V and J calls follow TCRdb's processing rather than the paper's. The record for this sample contains over 90,000 distinct CDR3 sequences. Under 2.5% of the sample goes to the ten largest clones.

From each donor, an approximately 2.4 ml peripheral blood sample was drawn into PAXgene tubes and stored at -80 degrees C. Without any T cell sorting, total RNA was extracted from whole blood using the PAXgene blood miRNA kit on an automated QIAcube. Peripheral blood from monozygotic twin pairs who were concordant or discordant for inflammatory bowel disease underwent deep TCRalpha and TCRbeta repertoire profiling using unique molecular barcoding. For every twin pair, smoking habits were documented, and each individual was categorised as a current, former or never smoker. The chain joins TRBV7-3 to TRBJ2-1; TCRdb indicates TRBD2, and absent DNA this call remains unverified. Source material: blood. This clonotype was obtained from a human donor with ulcerative colitis or Crohn's disease, or a healthy co-twin of an affected twin (not recorded which). The CDR3 has the sequence CASSLRLAGGPNEQFF.